This T cell receptor beta chain was identified in a study of blood T cell repertoires in COVID-19. Turning to the study itself: Sources were T cells, B-cell-depleted T cells, or PBMCs; the material itself was cDNA or gDNA.

Original processing notes: By means of reference gene primer amplification, nucleated cell counts were estimated. The assay was immunoSEQ multiplex PCR, and TCRdb's table has in-frame clones only and misses some. V, J and clone size reflect that table, while D and trimming were determined from the DNA. The data contain about 140,000 clones, 76% of them singletons. CDR3 length: 14 amino acids. Germline V gene data show CDR1 as LNHDA and CDR2 as SQIVND (reference sequence). V shed 5 bases and J 4 bases; nucleotides not matched to a gene: 2. This TCR derives from a woman of 80 years or more with active or convalescent COVID-19. The sequenced sample was peripheral blood. The chain links TRBV19 to TRBJ2-1; 10 nucleotides align to TRBD2. The CDR3 nucleotides read TGTGCCAGTAGTGGACTAGCGGATTACAATGAGCAGTTCTTC. Translation gives CASSGLADYNEQFF.